This T cell receptor (beta chain) was sequenced during a study of T-cell memory formation after mild COVID-19. Points from the study as a whole: Cross-reactive memory seemingly joined, as some responding clones were found in pre-infection memory. CD4+ contracting clones lay mainly in CM and EM, CD8+ ones in EMRA. Clones shrinking from day 15 to 85 showed even CD4/CD8 mixes; later expanders tilted CD4+.

Germline-derived CDR1 and CDR2 are SGHAT and FQNNGV. This CDR3 contains 12 residues. Trimming cost V 6 bases and J 3 bases, with 8 bases left between them. This clonotype was seen more than once but under ten times. Its matching antigen is unknown. One entry per CDR3 protein, called by TCRdb with MiXCR from the 5' RACE reads. The table includes approximately 89,000 distinct CDR3 sequences, about 13% detected once. This sequence originates from a man between 18 and 29 years old who had mild COVID-19 (a few samples of this study predate the infection). Cell type and time point are not known. The rearrangement joins TRBV11-2 to TRBJ1-1, with D tentatively TRBD1 (5 bases). Sequenced: PBMCs or a T cell subset sorted from them (not recorded which). CDR3 sequence: CASRGVYTEAFF. The CDR3 bases are TGTGCCAGCAGAGGGGTCTACACTGAAGCTTTCTTT.